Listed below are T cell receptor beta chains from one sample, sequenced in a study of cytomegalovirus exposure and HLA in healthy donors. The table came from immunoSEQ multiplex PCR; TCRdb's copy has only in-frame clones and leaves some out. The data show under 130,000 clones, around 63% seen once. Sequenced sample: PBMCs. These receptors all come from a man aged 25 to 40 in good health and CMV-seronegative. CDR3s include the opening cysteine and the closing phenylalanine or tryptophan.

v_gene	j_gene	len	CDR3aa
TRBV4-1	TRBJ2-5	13	CASSPDSQETQYF
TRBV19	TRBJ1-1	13	CASSSGRNTEASF
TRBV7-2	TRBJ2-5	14	CASSLFSGTETQYF
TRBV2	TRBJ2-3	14	CASRSTGGADTQYF
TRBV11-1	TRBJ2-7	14	CASSLGQDPYEQYF
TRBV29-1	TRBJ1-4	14	CSVGDRRTNEKLFF
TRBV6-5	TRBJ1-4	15	CASSPGQGVGEKLFF
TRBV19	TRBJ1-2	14	CASSIDTGWRGYTF
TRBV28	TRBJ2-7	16	CASSSYRDRGLKEQYF
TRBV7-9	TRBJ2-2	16	CASSPAGLAGAGELFF
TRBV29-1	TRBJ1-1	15	CSVERGVGGGTEAFF
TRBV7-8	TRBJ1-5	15	CASSSLGGAEQPQHF
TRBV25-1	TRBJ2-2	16	CASSPTGNGGTGELFF
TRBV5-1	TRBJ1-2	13	CASRAADQYGYTF
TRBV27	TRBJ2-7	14	CASSLKKESYEQYF
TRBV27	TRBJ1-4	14	CASSLSRGNEKLFF
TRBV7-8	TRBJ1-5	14	CASSLGRHHQPQHF
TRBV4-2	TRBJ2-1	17	CASSPRTGKISYNEQFF
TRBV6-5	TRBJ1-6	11	CASSMGADLHF
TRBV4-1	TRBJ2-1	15	CASSQPTSGRNEQFF
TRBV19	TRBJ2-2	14	CASSMIQGAGELFF
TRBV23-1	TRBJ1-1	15	CASCCTGTGIREAFF
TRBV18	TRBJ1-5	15	CASSPGTGGDQPQHF
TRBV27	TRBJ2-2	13	CASSLSSTGELFF